The source of this TCR beta chain is a study of cytomegalovirus exposure and HLA in healthy donors. Trimming pared 8 bases from V and 4 bases from J, leaving 11 bases between. Germline V lookup: CDR1 KGHSH, CDR2 LQKENI. The CDR3 runs 13 residues. Use of 60 Vbeta and 13 Jbeta primers characterized the PCR. The protocol was immunoSEQ multiplex PCR, while the TCRdb copy is restricted to in-frame clones and leaves out a portion. The repertoire table contains over 100,000 clones. Study-level results: Reports state that TCR beta sequences accurately predicted most subjects' HLA-A and HLA-B alleles. The study found most TCR sequences rare, yet found some public TCRs in many donors.

A word on this clone: Its target is not known.

This receptor was obtained from a man younger than 30 in good health and CMV-seronegative. The rearrangement uses TRBV18 and TRBJ2-2; D unclear. Sequencing was performed on PBMCs. The CDR3 here is CASTNSGTGELFF. DNA for the CDR3: TGTGCCAGCACTAATTCGGGCACCGGGGAGCTGTTTTTT.